These 27 T cell receptor beta chains came from one sample sequenced in a study of OX40 agonist ivuxolimab in advanced cancers. Using immunoSEQ multiplex PCR, the repertoire was profiled, and TCRdb retains in-frame clones only, with some absent. This sample has about 62,000 clones, with 75% to 95% found just once. Sequences were derived from CD4+ or CD8+ T cells sorted from blood, sampled in a trial of the OX40 agonist ivuxolimab. These receptors were collected from an adult with an advanced solid tumor such as melanoma, head and neck, liver or kidney cancer.

The gene calls are TRBV28 and TRBJ2-5, with 7 bases fitting TRBD2. This CDR3 contains 13 residues. CDR1 is MDHEN and CDR2 is SYDVKM in the germline V gene. The J segment lost 5 bases and the V segment lost 8 bases, leaving 8 bases of the junction unmatched. DNA for the CDR3: TGTGCCAGCCGAAAACGGGGAGGGGAGACCCAGTACTTC. It is translated as CASRKRGGETQYF.

V and J are TRBV6-5 and TRBJ2-2, with 9 bases that match TRBD1. Germline CDR1 reads MNHEY; CDR2 reads SVGAGI. The CDR3 is 16 amino acids. V shed 2 bases, J shed 4 bases, and the junction held 5 bases outside the gene matches. The CDR3 sequence is CASSYGQGRSTGELFF. The CDR3 nucleotides are TGTGCCAGCAGTTACGGACAGGGGAGAAGCACCGGGGAGCTGTTTTTT.

The chain uses TRBV15 and TRBJ2-3, with 7 bases matching TRBD2. The CDR3 is 13 residues long. J lost 5 bases, V lost 6 bases, and 5 bases had no gene match. Germline CDR1 LNHNV, CDR2 YYDKDF (reference sequence). This chain's CDR3 is CATRGGVEDTQYF. CDR3 sequence (DNA): TGTGCCACCAGGGGGGGGGTGGAAGATACGCAGTATTTT. Drawing the rest from reference TRBV15 and TRBJ2-3, the complete variable domain is DAMVIQNPRYQVTQFGKPVTLSCSQTLNHNVMYWYQQKSSQAPKLLFHYYDKDFNNEADTPDNFQSRRPNTSFCFLDIRSPGLGDTAMYLCATRGGVEDTQYFGPGTRLTVL.

The rearrangement joins TRBV27 to TRBJ2-1; 13 nucleotides agree with TRBD2. This CDR3 contains 15 residues. Germline-derived CDR1 and CDR2 are MNHEY and SMNVEV (reference sequence). Trimming took 7 bases from V and 7 from J; bases not matched to a gene: 7. The CDR3 region has the DNA TGTGCCAGCAATCCCGGGACTAGCGGGATTAATGAGCAGTTCTTC. Its protein product is CASNPGTSGINEQFF.

V gene TRBV19 combines with J gene TRBJ2-1; D possibly corresponds to TRBD2 (5 bases). The CDR3 length is 14 residues. Germline-derived CDR1 and CDR2 are LNHDA and SQIVND (reference sequence). V was clipped by 8 bases and J by 0 bases, with 11 bases between them. CDR3 DNA sequence: TGTGCCAGTTCCGCGGGCCCCTCCTACAATGAGCAGTTCTTC. It encodes CASSAGPSYNEQFF.

The J gene is TRBJ2-1, the V gene TRBV6-5; unclear D gene. Trimming took off 4 bases at V and 6 bases at J, with 10 bases between the two ends. CDR1 MNHEY and CDR2 SVGAGI come from the germline V gene. The CDR3 is made up of 13 amino acids. CDR3 in DNA: TGTGCCAGCAGTTTCGGACCCCTCAATGAGCAGTTCTTC. Its translation: CASSFGPLNEQFF.

The V call is TRBV13, the J call TRBJ2-7; 7 nucleotides match TRBD2. Germline CDR1 and CDR2: PRHDT and FYEKMQ (reference sequence). V lost 5 bases to trimming and J lost 3 bases; unmatched junction nucleotides: 4. The CDR3 spans 13 residues. The CDR3: CASSGPGGYEQYF. CDR3 in DNA: TGTGCCAGCAGCGGGCCGGGGGGCTACGAGCAGTACTTC.

V and J are TRBV9 and TRBJ2-7; 9 bases match TRBD1. This CDR3 contains 14 residues. The trim removed 2 bases at V and 5 bases at J, leaving 5 bases unmatched. Germline V gene lookup returns CDR1 SGDLS and CDR2 YYNGEE. The CDR3, as DNA: TGTGCCAGCAGCGTGGGACAGGGTACCAACGAGCAGTACTTC. Translating gives CASSVGQGTNEQYF.

The chain joins TRBV4-1 to TRBJ2-5, with TRBD2 matching 7 bases. Germline V CDR1 and CDR2: MGHRA, YSYEKL. The CDR3 is 13 amino acids. V lost 4 bases, J lost 5 bases, and 4 bases stayed unmatched. The CDR3 loop reads CASSPPGRETQYF. CDR3 bases: TGCGCCAGCAGCCCCCCCGGGAGGGAGACCCAGTACTTC.

J is TRBJ1-1 and V is TRBV11-2, with 10 bases matching TRBD1. V was pared by 6 bases and J by 4 bases, with 8 bases of the junction left unmatched. The length of the CDR3 is 15 residues. Germline assignment: CDR1 SGHAT and CDR2 FQNNGV. The CDR3 here is CASRPDRGRVTEAFF. CDR3 bases: TGTGCCAGCAGGCCCGACAGGGGGCGGGTCACTGAAGCTTTCTTT.

V and J are TRBV18 and TRBJ2-7, with no clear D. This CDR3 spans 13 amino acids. Germline V gives CDR1 KGHSH, CDR2 LQKENI. The germline V and J ends were trimmed by 4 bases and 2 bases, with 9 bases remaining between them. The CDR3 sequence is CASSRTDPYEQYF. The CDR3 DNA reads as TGTGCCAGCTCACGGACGGATCCCTACGAGCAGTACTTC.

The chain links TRBV7-2 to TRBJ2-3; 7 bases agree with TRBD2. CDR1 and CDR2 from the germline V gene are SGHTA and FQGNSA. J lost 5 bases, V lost 1 base, and 12 bases had no gene match. The CDR3 runs to 17 residues. CDR3 amino acids: CASSLELGGSPEDTQYF. The CDR3 coding sequence is TGTGCCAGCAGCTTAGAGTTGGGCGGGAGCCCCGAAGATACGCAGTATTTT.

This clone showed up just once. The chain joins TRBV7-9 to TRBJ2-3; no firm D call. V shed 1 base and J shed 0 bases, with 5 bases lying between them. CDR1 is SEHNR, CDR2 FQNEAQ, per germline (reference sequence). The CDR3 totals 14 residues. The CDR3 loop is CASSLESSTDTQYF. CDR3 DNA: TGTGCCAGCAGCTTAGAGAGTAGCACAGATACGCAGTATTTT.

The gene calls are TRBV10-3 and TRBJ1-3; possibly TRBD1 for D (5 bases). This CDR3 has 14 residues. V lost 6 bases to trimming and J lost 0 bases, with 9 bases between them. Germline lookup yields CDR1 ENHRY and CDR2 SYGVKD. This chain's CDR3 is CAIRTGHSGNTIYF. In DNA, the CDR3 is TGTGCCATCAGAACAGGCCACTCTGGAAACACCATATATTTT.

This clone is deemed medium-sized. This rearrangement joins TRBV6-5 to TRBJ1-1; a weak D match, TRBD1 (5 bases). This CDR3 has 12 amino acids. The germline CDR1 and CDR2 sequences are MNHEY and SVGAGI. V shed 7 bases and J shed 6 bases, with 12 bases lying between them. The CDR3 coding sequence is TGTGCCAGCACAGGGATAGGTGCTGAAGCTTTCTTT. Its protein is CASTGIGAEAFF.

V and J are TRBV7-9 and TRBJ2-7; 11 bases are shared with TRBD1. With 5 bases clipped from V and 3 bases from J, the junction kept 6 bases outside the gene matches. Germline V gene data show CDR1 as SEHNR and CDR2 as FQNEAQ (reference sequence). The CDR3 is 15 residues long. CDR3 residues: CASSRRDRGIYEQYF. CDR3 sequence (DNA): TGTGCCAGCAGCCGCAGGGACAGGGGGATCTACGAGCAGTACTTC. Filled out from reference TRBV7-9 and TRBJ2-7, the complete variable domain reads DTGVSQNPRHKITKRGQNVTFRCDPISEHNRLYWYRQTLGQGPEFLTYFQNEAQLEKSRLLSDRFSAERPKGSFSTLEIQRTEQGDSAMYLCASSRRDRGIYEQYFGPGTRLTVT.

The chain employs TRBV27 and TRBJ2-3; D uncertain. The CDR3 length is 12 residues. The germline V and J ends were trimmed by 8 bases and 5 bases, with 11 bases remaining between them. Germline V CDR1 and CDR2: MNHEY, SMNVEV (reference sequence). This CDR3 reads CASAQSRDTQYF. CDR3 in DNA: TGTGCCAGCGCCCAAAGTAGAGATACGCAGTATTTT.

The chain uses TRBV5-6 and TRBJ2-5, with TRBD2 matching 11 bases. This CDR3 spans 18 amino acids. The germline V gene encodes CDR1 SGHDT and CDR2 YYEEEE. The V segment lost 3 bases and the J segment 1 base; nucleotides outside the gene matches: 11. In DNA, the CDR3 is TGTGCCAGCAGCTCTTGGACTAGCGGGCTTAAACTCCAAGAGACCCAGTACTTC. Protein product: CASSSWTSGLKLQETQYF.

The rearrangement uses TRBV29-1 and TRBJ2-1; TRBD2 aligns across 9 bases. Germline V gene lookup returns CDR1 SQVTM and CDR2 ANQGSEA. The J segment lost 2 bases and the V segment lost 7 bases, leaving 3 bases of the junction unmatched. This CDR3 is built from 13 residues. The CDR3 DNA is TGCAGCGCAATAGCGGGAGCCTACAATGAGCAGTTCTTC. This translates into CSAIAGAYNEQFF.

This clone is classed as medium-sized (0.01 to 0.1%). In DNA, the CDR3 is TGTGCCAGCAGCCCCGGGACAGGGATAGCCAAAAACATTCAGTACTTC. Protein: CASSPGTGIAKNIQYF. The rearrangement links TRBV25-1 to TRBJ2-4; the match to TRBD1 covers 9 bases. From germline, CDR1 is MGHDK and CDR2 SYGVNS. The CDR3 length is 16 residues. V was clipped by 6 bases and J by 0 bases; unmatched bases: 6.

The chain carries TRBV11-3 and TRBJ2-7; D assignment may be TRBD1 or TRBD2 (5 bases each). Trimming shortened V by 5 bases and J by 2 bases, and 13 bases separated the two germline ends. The CDR3 has 14 residues. Germline V gene sequence: CDR1 SGHNT, CDR2 YENEEA. The CDR3 sequence: CASSQTRDPYEQYF. CDR3 coding DNA: TGTGCCAGCAGCCAAACAAGGGACCCCTACGAGCAGTACTTC.

The CDR3 loop reads CASSSRSSTIYEQYF. Here the CDR3 DNA reads TGTGCCAGCAGCTCCCGTAGCTCGACTATTTACGAGCAGTACTTC. The genes are TRBV7-2 and TRBJ2-7; the D gene is possibly TRBD2 (5 bases). The V gene lost 4 bases and the J gene lost 4 bases, with 17 bases spanning the gap. CDR1 and CDR2 from the germline V gene are SGHTA and FQGNSA. The CDR3 runs to 15 residues.

This chain connects TRBV10-3 to TRBJ2-3; 9 bases map to TRBD1. The CDR3 spans 17 residues. Losses at the gene ends were 0 bases for V and 0 bases for J; bases not matched to a gene: 4. Germline CDR1 reads ENHRY; CDR2 reads SYGVKD. The CDR3 DNA reads as TGTGCCATCAGTGAGTCTCCACAGGGGGCCAGCACAGATACGCAGTATTTT. Translation gives CAISESPQGASTDTQYF.

Written as DNA, the CDR3 is TGTGCCAGCAGCGCGGGACAGGGGGCCTGGGACACTGAAGCTTTCTTT. Encoded protein: CASSAGQGAWDTEAFF. The V call is TRBV7-2, the J call TRBJ1-1, with 12 bases identical to TRBD1. Trimming removed 5 bases from V and 3 bases from J; junction bases left unmatched: 7. CDR3 size: 16 residues. CDR1 and CDR2 (germline): SGHTA, FQGNSA.

V gene TRBV11-3 combines with J gene TRBJ2-1; tentative D call: TRBD2 (5 bases). V shed 1 base and J shed 2 bases, with 12 bases lying between them. CDR3 length equals 16 residues. The germline gives CDR1 SGHNT, CDR2 YENEEA. Written as DNA, the CDR3 is TGTGCCAGCAGCTTAGGGGCAGGACTTACCTACAATGAGCAGTTCTTC. This codes for CASSLGAGLTYNEQFF. The full variable domain, completed using reference TRBV11-3 and TRBJ2-1, is EAGVVQSPRYKIIEKKQPVAFWCNPISGHNTLYWYLQNLGQGPELLIRYENEEAVDDSQLPKDRFSAERLKGVDSTLKIQPAELGDSAVYLCASSLGAGLTYNEQFFGPGTRLTVL.

The V call is TRBV19, the J call TRBJ2-5, with D possibly TRBD1 on 5 matching bases. The CDR3 runs 15 residues. In germline, CDR1 is LNHDA, CDR2 SQIVND (reference sequence). V gave up 6 bases and J gave up 0 bases, with 14 bases separating them. The CDR3 nucleotides read TGTGCCAGTAGGGCAGGGTTTTCGAACCAAGAGACCCAGTACTTC. The encoded protein is CASRAGFSNQETQYF.

The V call is TRBV11-2, the J call TRBJ2-5; the D gene is possibly TRBD1 (6 bases). The CDR3 extends over 14 amino acids. V was clipped by 5 bases and J by 3 bases, with 13 bases between them. Per germline, CDR1 SGHAT and CDR2 FQNNGV. In DNA, the CDR3 is TGTGCCAGCAGCGTAAACAGGGCTAAAGAGACCCAGTACTTC. The encoded protein is CASSVNRAKETQYF.